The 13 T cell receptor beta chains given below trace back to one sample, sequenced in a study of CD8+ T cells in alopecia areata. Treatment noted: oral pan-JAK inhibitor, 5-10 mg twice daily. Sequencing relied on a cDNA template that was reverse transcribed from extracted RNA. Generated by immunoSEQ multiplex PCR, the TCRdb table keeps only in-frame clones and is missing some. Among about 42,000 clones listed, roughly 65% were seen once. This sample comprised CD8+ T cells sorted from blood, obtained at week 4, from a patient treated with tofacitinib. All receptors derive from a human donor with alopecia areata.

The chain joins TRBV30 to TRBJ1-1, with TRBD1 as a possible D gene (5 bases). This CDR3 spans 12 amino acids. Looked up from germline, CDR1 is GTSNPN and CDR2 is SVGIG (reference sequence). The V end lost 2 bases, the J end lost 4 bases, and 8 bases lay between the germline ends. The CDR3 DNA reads TGTGCCTGGAGTTGGGGGAGCACTGAAGCTTTCTTT. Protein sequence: CAWSWGSTEAFF. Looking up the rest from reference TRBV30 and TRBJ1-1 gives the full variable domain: SQTIHQWPATLVQPVGSPLSLECTVEGTSNPNLYWYRQAAGRGLQLLFYSVGIGQISSEVPQNLSASRPQDRQFILSSKKLLLSDSGFYLCAWSWGSTEAFFGQGTRLTVV.

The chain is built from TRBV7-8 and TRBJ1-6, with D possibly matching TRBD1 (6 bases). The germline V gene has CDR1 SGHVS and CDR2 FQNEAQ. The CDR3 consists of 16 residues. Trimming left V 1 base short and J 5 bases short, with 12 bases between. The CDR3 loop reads CASSLGGQSNNSPLHF. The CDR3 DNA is TGTGCCAGCAGCTTAGGAGGACAGTCCAATAATTCACCCCTCCACTTT. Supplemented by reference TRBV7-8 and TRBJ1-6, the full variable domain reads GAGVSQSPRYKVAKRGQDVALRCDPISGHVSLFWYQQALGQGPEFLTYFQNEAQLDKSGLPSDRFFAERPEGSVSTLKIQRTQQEDSAVYLCASSLGGQSNNSPLHFGNGTRLTVT.

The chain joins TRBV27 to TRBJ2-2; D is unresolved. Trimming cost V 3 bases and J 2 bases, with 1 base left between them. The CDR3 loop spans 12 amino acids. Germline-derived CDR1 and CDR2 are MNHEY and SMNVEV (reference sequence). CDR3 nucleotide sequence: TGTGCCAGCAGTTTTAACACCGGGGAGCTGTTTTTT. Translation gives CASSFNTGELFF.

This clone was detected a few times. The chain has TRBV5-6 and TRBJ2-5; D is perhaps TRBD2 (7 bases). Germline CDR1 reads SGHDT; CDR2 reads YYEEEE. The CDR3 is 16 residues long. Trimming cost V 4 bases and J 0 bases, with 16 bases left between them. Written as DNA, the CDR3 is TGTGCCAGCAGCGACTTAGGGGGAGGGAACCAAGAGACCCAGTACTTC. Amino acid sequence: CASSDLGGGNQETQYF.

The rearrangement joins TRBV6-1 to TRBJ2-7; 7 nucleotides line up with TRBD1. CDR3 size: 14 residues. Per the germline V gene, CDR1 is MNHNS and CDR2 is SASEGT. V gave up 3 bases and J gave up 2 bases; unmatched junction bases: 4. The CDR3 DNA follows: TGTGCCAGCAGTGATAGGGACAGAACCTACGAGCAGTACTTC. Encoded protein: CASSDRDRTYEQYF.

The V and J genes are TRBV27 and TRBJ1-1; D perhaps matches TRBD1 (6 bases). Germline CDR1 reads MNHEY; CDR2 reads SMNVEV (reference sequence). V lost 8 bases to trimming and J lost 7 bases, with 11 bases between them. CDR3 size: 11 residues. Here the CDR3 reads CASVGTNEAFF. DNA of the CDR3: TGTGCCAGCGTAGGGACAAATGAAGCTTTCTTT.

CDR3 bases: TGTGCCAGCAGAACATACCCCTCCGCGTACGAGCAGTACTTC. This sequence encodes CASRTYPSAYEQYF. This sequence joins TRBV7-2 and TRBJ2-7; D unresolved. The germline V gene has CDR1 SGHTA and CDR2 FQGNSA. The CDR3 covers 14 residues. The V end was cut by 6 bases, the J end by 4 bases, with 16 bases between.

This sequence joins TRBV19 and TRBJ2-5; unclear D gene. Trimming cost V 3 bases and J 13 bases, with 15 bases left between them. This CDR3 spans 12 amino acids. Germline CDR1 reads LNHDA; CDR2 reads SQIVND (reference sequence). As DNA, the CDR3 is TGTGCCAGTAGTATTAGTCTGCAGGATCGGTACTTC. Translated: CASSISLQDRYF.

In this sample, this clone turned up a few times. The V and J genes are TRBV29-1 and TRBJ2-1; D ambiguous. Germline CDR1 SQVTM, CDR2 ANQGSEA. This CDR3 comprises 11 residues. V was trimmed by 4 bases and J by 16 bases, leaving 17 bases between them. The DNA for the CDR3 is TGCAGCGTTGTTGGGGTGAGTGGGCTTTTCTTC. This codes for CSVVGVSGLFF.

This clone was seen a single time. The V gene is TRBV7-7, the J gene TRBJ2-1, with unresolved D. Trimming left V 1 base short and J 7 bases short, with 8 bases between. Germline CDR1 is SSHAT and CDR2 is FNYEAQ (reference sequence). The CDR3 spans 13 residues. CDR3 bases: TGTGCCAGCAGCTTAGTCAAGGGTAATGAGCAGTTCTTC. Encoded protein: CASSLVKGNEQFF.

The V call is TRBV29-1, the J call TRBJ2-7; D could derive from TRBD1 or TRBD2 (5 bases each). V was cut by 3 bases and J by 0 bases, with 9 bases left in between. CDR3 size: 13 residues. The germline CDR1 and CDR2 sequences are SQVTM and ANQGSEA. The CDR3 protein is CSVEWDGSYEQYF. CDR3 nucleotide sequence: TGCAGCGTTGAGTGGGACGGCTCCTACGAGCAGTACTTC.

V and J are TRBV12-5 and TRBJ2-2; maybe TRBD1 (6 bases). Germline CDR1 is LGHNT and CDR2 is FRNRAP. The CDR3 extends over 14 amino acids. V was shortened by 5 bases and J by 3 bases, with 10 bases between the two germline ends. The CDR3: CASGPRGYTGELFF. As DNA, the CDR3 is TGTGCTAGTGGTCCGAGGGGGTACACCGGGGAGCTGTTTTTT.

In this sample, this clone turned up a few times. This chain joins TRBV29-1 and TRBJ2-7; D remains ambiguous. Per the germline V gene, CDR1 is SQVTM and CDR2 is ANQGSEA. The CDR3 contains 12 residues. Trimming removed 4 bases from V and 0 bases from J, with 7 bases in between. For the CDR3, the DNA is TGCAGCGTTGGCCTCAGCTCCTACGAGCAGTACTTC. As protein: CSVGLSSYEQYF.